A selection of T cell receptor beta chains follows, all from one sample in a study of T cell repertoires in cytomegalovirus infection. TCRdb re-called the reads with MiXCR, one entry per CDR3 protein. The sample has a few hundred thousand distinct CDR3 sequences, approximately 18% seen once; the top ten hold 8.7%. The specimen sequenced was PBMCs. The receptors were sampled from a human donor in good health (CMV status not recorded). Some clones in this sample may be carry-over from other donors' samples. Each CDR3 is given with its conserved first and last residue. A D gene is named only where the DNA matches it firmly. Rows may omit the clone size; those that give it use once, few, many or a size class.

DNA	CDR3	D	size	V	J	length
TGTGCCAGCAGTCGAAGGTCGGGGACTGAAGCTTTCTTT	CASSRRSGTEAFF	-	-	TRBV6-1	TRBJ1-1	13
TGTGCCAGCAGAACTGCGGGGGGGCGTCGAGATACGCAGTATTTT	CASRTAGGRRDTQYF	TRBD2	few	TRBV5-4	TRBJ2-3	15
TGTGCCAGCAGCCAAGGTCCAGGGGATAATTCACCCCTCCACTTT	CASSQGPGDNSPLHF	-	few	TRBV3-1	TRBJ1-6	15
TGTGCCAGCAGGGCGGGGGATACGCAGTATTTT	CASRAGDTQYF	-	few	TRBV25-1	TRBJ2-3	11
TGTGCCAGCAGTTTAGGGGGACAGCTCTATGGCTACACCTTC	CASSLGGQLYGYTF	TRBD1	-	TRBV12-3/TRBV12-4	TRBJ1-2	14
TGTGCCAGCAGTGCGGGACAACGGCTGTTTTTT	CASSAGQRLFF	-	-	TRBV6-5	TRBJ1-4	11
TGCGCCAGCAGCTTGGGAGAAATCCGACAGGTAGCTTTCTTT	CASSLGEIRQVAFF	-	-	TRBV5-1	TRBJ1-1	14
TGTGCCAGCAGCCAAGGGGAGGGTCAATTCCGCTACAATGAGCAGTTCTTC	CASSQGEGQFRYNEQFF	TRBD2	-	TRBV14	TRBJ2-1	17
TGCAGTGCTAGCTCGGTCAACCGGGGTTACACCTACGAGCAGTACTTC	CSASSVNRGYTYEQYF	-	-	TRBV20-1	TRBJ2-7	16
TGTGCCAGCAGCCCCGGGGGATCAGGTAGAGAGACCCAGTACTTC	CASSPGGSGRETQYF	-	few	TRBV7-9	TRBJ2-5	15
TGTGCCAGCAGTACAGGGTCCGGACCAGATACGCAGTATTTT	CASSTGSGPDTQYF	-	many	TRBV7-2	TRBJ2-3	14
TGTGCCAGCAGCCCTTCCGGGACAGGGGCCTACGAGCAGTACTTC	CASSPSGTGAYEQYF	TRBD1	many	TRBV7-2	TRBJ2-7	15
TGCGCCAGCAGCCCGAGGACGGATGGTACTGAAGCTTTCTTT	CASSPRTDGTEAFF	-	-	TRBV5-1	TRBJ1-1	14
TGTGCCAGTAATTGGGTCTGGGCAGCCAACACTGAAGCTTTCTTT	CASNWVWAANTEAFF	-	many	TRBV19	TRBJ1-1	15
TGTGCCAGCAGCTTAATAAGCAATGAGCAGTTCTTC	CASSLISNEQFF	-	few	TRBV7-9	TRBJ2-1	12
TGTGCCAGCATGCGAGGGGGTGGCACCGGGGAGCTGTTTTTT	CASMRGGGTGELFF	-	-	TRBV28	TRBJ2-2	14
TGTGCCAGCAATAAATACAAGAAGAAGAACACTGAAGCTTTCTTT	CASNKYKKKNTEAFF	-	many	TRBV12-3/TRBV12-4	TRBJ1-1	15
TGTGCCATCAGCCCCGTAGCGGGAGGGCCCGATAATGAGCAGTTCTTC	CAISPVAGGPDNEQFF	TRBD2	few	TRBV10-3	TRBJ2-1	16
TGTGCCAGCAGCTTGGGTCGCCCGAAGCCCCAGCATTTT	CASSLGRPKPQHF	-	many	TRBV7-2	TRBJ1-5	13
TGCGCCAGCAGCTCGGGACTAGCGGGAGATGGTGAGACCCAGTACTTC	CASSSGLAGDGETQYF	TRBD2	-	TRBV5-1	TRBJ2-5	16
TGCAGTGCTCCGCGGGGGGCCGGCACAGATACGCAGTATTTT	CSAPRGAGTDTQYF	TRBD2	-	TRBV20-1	TRBJ2-3	14
TGCAGTGCTAGCCCCGTCCCGACTAGCGGCTACACCGGGGAGCTGTTTTTT	CSASPVPTSGYTGELFF	TRBD2	-	TRBV20-1	TRBJ2-2	17
TGCAGTGCTAGAGATTCCAGGGGGATCTACAATGAGCAGTTCTTC	CSARDSRGIYNEQFF	TRBD1	many	TRBV20-1	TRBJ2-1	15
TGTGCCATCCGTGAGTTGCTGAATATGAACACTGAAGCTTTCTTT	CAIRELLNMNTEAFF	-	-	TRBV10-3	TRBJ1-1	15
TGTGCCAGCAGTTTACAGGGGTTGGATGGCTACACCTTC	CASSLQGLDGYTF	-	few	TRBV28	TRBJ1-2	13
TGTGCCAGTAGTATCAGAGTCCAGTATCTAGCCAAAAACATTCAGTACTTC	CASSIRVQYLAKNIQYF	-	-	TRBV19	TRBJ2-4	17
TGTGCCAGCAGCCTGCCCGGGACAGCAAACAATGAGCAGTTCTTC	CASSLPGTANNEQFF	TRBD1	many	TRBV7-2	TRBJ2-1	15
TGTGCCAGCAGTGAAGACAGGGTACGAGAGACCCAGTACTTC	CASSEDRVRETQYF	-	many	TRBV6-1	TRBJ2-5	14
TGTGCCGGACAGGGGAACACCGGGGAGCTGTTTTTT	CAGQGNTGELFF	TRBD1	-	TRBV11-2	TRBJ2-2	12
TGCAGTGCTAGACGACAGGGGGCATCCCTATTTAGAGGTTCACCCCTCCACTTT	CSARRQGASLFRGSPLHF	TRBD1	-	TRBV20-1	TRBJ1-6	18
TGTGCCACCAGCAGAGAAGGGACAGGGTTTAGCAATCAGCCCCAGCATTTT	CATSREGTGFSNQPQHF	TRBD1	few	TRBV15	TRBJ1-5	17
TGTGCCAGCAGCCAGGTGGTGGCAAAGACCCAGTACTTC	CASSQVVAKTQYF	-	few	TRBV3-1	TRBJ2-5	13
TGTGCCAGCAGCCATGGGACAAAAGCTAACAATGAGCAGTTCTTC	CASSHGTKANNEQFF	-	few	TRBV5-4	TRBJ2-1	15